There are many counts of the clone carrying this TCR beta chain. The entry originates in a study of OX40 agonist ivuxolimab in advanced cancers. V lost 7 bases and J 8 bases, leaving 15 bases between the germline ends. Germline assignment: CDR1 SGHTA and CDR2 FQGTGA. The CDR3 runs to 13 residues. Sequenced by immunoSEQ multiplex PCR; TCRdb stores in-frame clones only, minus some. The table has around 60,000 clones, just over 85% seen once. The TCR originated in an adult with an advanced solid tumor such as melanoma, head and neck, liver or kidney cancer. The starting material was CD4+ or CD8+ T cells sorted from blood, obtained in a trial of the OX40 agonist ivuxolimab. The chain couples TRBV7-3 to TRBJ2-4; no reliable D call. This CDR3 is CASTPGPGHIQYF. CDR3 bases: TGTGCCAGCACCCCTGGCCCTGGGCACATTCAGTACTTC.